This T cell receptor (beta chain) was observed in a study of blood T cell repertoires in COVID-19. In the study overall: COVID-19 samples from acute and convalescent phases originated in the United States, Italy and Spain. PBMCs, B-cell-depleted T cells, or T cells provided the cDNA or gDNA that made up the material.

CDR1 is SGDLS and CDR2 is YYNGEE in the germline V gene. The CDR3 sequence is 13 residues long. Trimming left V 0 bases short and J 8 bases short, with 9 bases between. As handled by the study authors: Amplification with reference gene primers provided the estimates of nucleated cell counts. Sequencing was performed with immunoSEQ multiplex PCR; in TCRdb, only in-frame clones are kept and a portion is missing. V, J and clone size derive from that table, while D and trimming were established from the DNA sequence. The data hold fewer than 300,000 clones, with about 85% observed a single time. The V gene is TRBV9, the J gene TRBJ2-1, with D possibly matching TRBD2 (5 bases). The sequence was obtained from a human donor in a cohort sampled during active COVID-19. The sequenced sample consisted of peripheral blood. CDR3 in amino acids: CASSVGSRDEQFF. The CDR3 DNA sequence: TGTGCCAGCAGCGTAGGATCGCGGGATGAGCAGTTCTTC.